The 29 T cell receptor beta chains presented below share a single source sample, sequenced in a study of shared clonotypes between healthy human individuals. Generated by immunoSEQ multiplex PCR, the TCRdb table keeps only in-frame clones and is missing some. The data contain 520,000 or so clones, less than 85% of them singletons. What was sequenced was PBMCs. The receptors here all came from a woman in her forties in good health. Some clones in this sample may be carry-over from other donors' samples.

This chain connects TRBV19 to TRBJ1-5; D remains unclear. This CDR3 is 13 amino acids long. CDR1 and CDR2 from the germline V gene are LNHDA and SQIVND (reference sequence). The germline V and J ends were trimmed by 3 bases and 7 bases, with 10 bases remaining between them. The CDR3 sequence is CASSMVGRQPQHF. In DNA, the CDR3 is TGTGCCAGTAGTATGGTTGGGAGACAGCCCCAGCATTTT.

The gene calls are TRBV30 and TRBJ2-3; TRBD2 agrees at 11 bases. From germline, CDR1 is GTSNPN and CDR2 SVGIG (reference sequence). The CDR3 has 14 residues. Trimming took 4 bases from V and 0 from J; bases not matched to a gene: 0. The CDR3 spells CAWTSGRSTDTQYF. The CDR3 DNA sequence: TGTGCCTGGACTAGCGGGAGGAGCACAGATACGCAGTATTTT.

The chain has TRBV7-8 and TRBJ2-3, with 7 bases fitting TRBD2. From germline, CDR1 is SGHVS and CDR2 FQNEAQ. The junction had 6 bases not matched to a gene; V was cut back by 10 bases and J by 5 bases. This CDR3 has 12 residues. This chain's CDR3 is CAISSGGDTQYF. CDR3 bases: TGTGCCATATCTTCGGGGGGAGATACGCAGTATTTT.

This clone has a handful of counts. The CDR3 region is CSVELYGYTF. The CDR3 nucleotides are TGCAGCGTTGAACTCTATGGCTACACCTTC. This chain connects TRBV29-1 to TRBJ1-2, with D unresolved. V dropped 2 bases and J dropped 4 bases, with 2 bases sitting between them. The germline V gene encodes CDR1 SQVTM and CDR2 ANQGSEA. This CDR3 is 10 amino acids long. The full variable domain, in which reference TRBV29-1 and TRBJ1-2 provide the parts outside the CDR3, is SAVISQKPSRDICQRGTSLTIQCQVDSQVTMMFWYRQQPGQSLTLIATANQGSEATYESGFVIDKFPISRPNLTFSTLTVSNMSPEDSSIYLCSVELYGYTFGSGTRLTVV.

The genes are TRBV7-3 and TRBJ2-5, with unresolved D. Germline V gene data show CDR1 as SGHTA and CDR2 as FQGTGA. This CDR3 has 13 amino acids. Trimming left V 2 bases short and J 4 bases short, with 8 bases between. The CDR3 DNA reads TGTGCCAGCAGCTTAGCAGGAGCAGAGACCCAGTACTTC. This gives the protein CASSLAGAETQYF.

The rearrangement joins TRBV18 to TRBJ1-5, with D possibly TRBD1 on 6 matching bases. CDR3 length: 13 residues. Looked up from germline, CDR1 is KGHSH and CDR2 is LQKENI. Trimming removed 3 bases at V and 6 bases at J, with 9 bases between. DNA for the CDR3: TGTGCCAGCTCACCCACAGGGTTTCAGCCCCAGCATTTT. It codes for CASSPTGFQPQHF.

This sequence joins TRBV28 and TRBJ2-4; 8 positions match TRBD1. The junction had 5 bases not matched to a gene; V was cut back by 3 bases and J by 4 bases. The germline V gene has CDR1 MDHEN and CDR2 SYDVKM. The CDR3 consists of 15 residues. CDR3 sequence (DNA): TGTGCCAGCAGTTTGACAGGGGAGGTTAAAAACATTCAGTACTTC. This sequence encodes CASSLTGEVKNIQYF.

This clone was counted at least ten times. The rearrangement links TRBV5-5 to TRBJ2-7; perhaps TRBD2 as D (5 bases). CDR3 length equals 14 residues. Deletions cut 4 bases from V and 2 bases from J, with 13 bases between. The germline gives CDR1 SGHKS, CDR2 YYEKEE (reference sequence). CDR3 DNA sequence: TGTGCCAGCAGCCCCGAGGGCCGGACCTACGAGCAGTACTTC. Translation: CASSPEGRTYEQYF.

DNA for the CDR3: TGTGCCAGCAGCTCCCTACGACAGGGGGCAAATGGCTACACCTTC. Translation gives CASSSLRQGANGYTF. The rearrangement joins TRBV2 to TRBJ1-2; 10 nucleotides align to TRBD1. Germline assignment: CDR1 SNHLY and CDR2 FYNNEI. The trim removed 6 bases at V and 6 bases at J, leaving 10 bases unmatched. The CDR3 totals 15 residues.

The chain has TRBV30 and TRBJ1-5, with a tentative D call TRBD1 (5 bases). This CDR3 contains 13 residues. Trimming left V 0 bases short and J 4 bases short, with 7 bases between. The germline gives CDR1 GTSNPN, CDR2 SVGIG (reference sequence). The CDR3: CAWSVKGNQPQHF. In DNA, the CDR3 is TGTGCCTGGAGTGTAAAGGGGAATCAGCCCCAGCATTTT.

On this clone itself: Relative to the germline gene, one junction end is altered; a read error may explain this. The CDR3 sequence: CASSEGLVGDTQYF. CDR3 sequence (DNA): TGTGCCAGCAGCGAAGGACTAGTAGGAGATACGCAGTATTTT. The genes are TRBV2 and TRBJ2-3; 7 bases fit TRBD2. Germline V gene data show CDR1 as SNHLY and CDR2 as FYNNEI. The CDR3 is 14 residues long.

Worth noting for this clone: This specimen includes other DNA sequences encoding the same CDR3. The chain links TRBV20-1 to TRBJ2-5; no clear D. V lost 5 bases and J lost 2, with 6 bases in between. Germline lookup yields CDR1 DFQATT and CDR2 SNEGSKA (reference sequence). CDR3 size: 11 residues. Written as DNA, the CDR3 is TGCAGTGCTCAGGATCAAGAGACCCAGTACTTC. This gives the protein CSAQDQETQYF.

A few counts support this clone. The chain carries TRBV2 and TRBJ1-1, with 8 bases matching TRBD1. Germline assignment: CDR1 SNHLY and CDR2 FYNNEI. The V segment lost 3 bases and the J segment 6 bases; nucleotides outside the gene matches: 6. This CDR3 has 14 residues. Here the CDR3 reads CASSEDRDFSEAFF. In DNA form, the CDR3 reads TGTGCCAGCAGTGAGGACAGGGACTTCTCTGAAGCTTTCTTT.

The rearrangement links TRBV5-1 to TRBJ2-4; D possibly matches TRBD1 or TRBD2 (7 bases each). Germline V gives CDR1 SGHRS, CDR2 YFSETQ. The CDR3 runs to 14 residues. Trimming took off 5 bases at V and 9 bases at J, with 18 bases between the two ends. The CDR3 sequence: CASSPDREGGIQYF. CDR3 DNA sequence: TGCGCCAGCAGTCCAGACAGGGAGGGAGGCATTCAGTACTTC.

The gene calls are TRBV5-1 and TRBJ2-6, with D uncertain. This CDR3 is built from 15 residues. The ends were cut back, 3 bases at V and 1 base at J, with 8 bases in the middle. Germline CDR1 and CDR2: SGHRS and YFSETQ. The CDR3 protein is CASSSTSSGANVLTF. Here the CDR3 DNA reads TGCGCCAGCAGCTCGACAAGTTCTGGGGCCAACGTCCTGACTTTC.

The J gene is TRBJ2-7, the V gene TRBV7-8; D is ambiguous. The ends were cut back, 0 bases at V and 3 bases at J, with 15 bases in the middle. CDR1 SGHVS and CDR2 FQNEAQ come from the germline V gene. The CDR3 is 16 amino acids. The CDR3 sequence is CASSLAPERTRYEQYF. The CDR3 coding sequence is TGTGCCAGCAGCTTAGCGCCGGAGCGAACTCGCTACGAGCAGTACTTC.

In its sample, this clone was seen a few times. Other DNA sequences in the same sample also yield this CDR3. V gene TRBV9 combines with J gene TRBJ2-2, with D uncertain. This CDR3 spans 16 amino acids. Germline V CDR1 and CDR2: SGDLS, YYNGEE. Trimming cost V 0 bases and J 2 bases, with 11 bases left between them. In nucleotides, the CDR3 is TGTGCCAGCAGCGTAGGGTCCGGTAGAAACACCGGGGAGCTGTTTTTT. Translation: CASSVGSGRNTGELFF. Supplemented by reference TRBV9 and TRBJ2-2, the full variable domain reads DSGVTQTPKHLITATGQRVTLRCSPRSGDLSVYWYQQSLDQGLQFLIQYYNGEERAKGNILERFSAQQFPDLHSELNLSSLELGDSALYFCASSVGSGRNTGELFFGEGSRLTVL.

The chain has TRBV19 and TRBJ2-2; no clear D. The CDR3 is 12 amino acids. V was cut by 1 base and J by 5 bases, with 2 bases left in between. Germline assignment: CDR1 LNHDA and CDR2 SQIVND (reference sequence). CDR3 DNA: TGTGCCAGTAGTATAGCAACCGGGGAGCTGTTTTTT. This encodes CASSIATGELFF.

This chain uses TRBV18 with TRBJ1-2; no clear D. The CDR3 is made up of 16 amino acids. Trimming removed 3 bases at V and 3 bases at J, with 17 bases between. The germline gives CDR1 KGHSH, CDR2 LQKENI. CDR3 sequence reads: CASSPGDGPRDYGYTF. The CDR3 DNA is TGTGCCAGCTCACCGGGCGATGGGCCGCGTGACTATGGCTACACCTTC.

The V call is TRBV19, the J call TRBJ1-5, with TRBD1 identical over 7 bases. After removal of 0 bases from V and 2 bases from J, the junction contained 4 bases not matched to a gene. This CDR3 comprises 16 residues. Germline-derived CDR1 and CDR2 are LNHDA and SQIVND (reference sequence). The CDR3 loop is CASSIEGTGGNQPQHF. As DNA, the CDR3 is TGTGCCAGTAGTATAGAGGGTACAGGGGGCAATCAGCCCCAGCATTTT.

The chain combines TRBV5-4 with TRBJ2-6; D not resolved. The CDR3 consists of 15 residues. Germline V gene data show CDR1 as SGHNT and CDR2 as YYREEE (reference sequence). V was pared by 5 bases and J by 2 bases, with 11 bases between. The DNA of the CDR3 is TGTGCCAGCAGTTCGGATCCAGCTGGGGCCAACGTCCTGACTTTC. Translated: CASSSDPAGANVLTF.

This chain uses TRBV7-2 with TRBJ2-1; no reliable D call. This CDR3 contains 16 residues. Germline V lookup: CDR1 SGHTA, CDR2 FQGNSA. Trimming shortened V by 5 bases and J by 9 bases, and 23 bases separated the two germline ends. CDR3 loop: CASSPYPPPTIIEQFF. As DNA, the CDR3 is TGTGCCAGCAGCCCTTATCCGCCCCCCACAATTATTGAGCAGTTCTTC.

This chain uses TRBV2 with TRBJ2-3; tentative D call: TRBD1 (5 bases). The CDR3 is made up of 14 amino acids. V was cut by 2 bases and J by 5 bases, with 11 bases left in between. The germline CDR1 and CDR2 sequences are SNHLY and FYNNEI. CDR3 amino acids: CASSEQGGLDTQYF. CDR3 DNA: TGTGCCAGCAGTGAACAGGGTGGTTTAGATACGCAGTATTTT.

V and J are TRBV27 and TRBJ2-1; D unresolved. Deletions cut 3 bases from V and 3 bases from J, with 18 bases between. In germline, CDR1 is MNHEY, CDR2 SMNVEV (reference sequence). The CDR3 sequence is 17 residues long. This CDR3 reads CASSFHRLGRLYNEQFF. CDR3 DNA: TGTGCCAGCAGTTTCCACCGACTTGGACGGCTCTACAATGAGCAGTTCTTC.

Turning to this clone: A far more abundant clone sits one base away, making this likely a read error. The chain links TRBV7-8 to TRBJ2-7; TRBD2 matches at 11 bases. The V gene's germline CDR1 is SGHVS and CDR2 FQNEAQ. CDR3 length equals 15 residues. With 4 bases clipped from V and 6 bases from J, the junction kept 8 bases outside the gene matches. The CDR3 DNA is TGTGCCAGCAGCTCCCGGAGACTAGCGGGATGCGAGCAGTACTTC. Translated, it gives CASSSRRLAGCEQYF.

J is TRBJ2-3 and V is TRBV19; TRBD1 might be the D (5 bases). The germline V gene has CDR1 LNHDA and CDR2 SQIVND (reference sequence). The CDR3 length is 14 residues. V was pared by 7 bases and J by 2 bases, with 13 bases between. The CDR3 protein is CASTLTGDTDTQYF. CDR3 nucleotide sequence: TGTGCCAGTACTCTTACAGGAGACACAGATACGCAGTATTTT.

V is TRBV27 and J is TRBJ2-2; 13 bases are shared with TRBD2. The ends lost 2 bases at V and 6 bases at J; junction bases unmatched: 12. Germline V gene data show CDR1 as MNHEY and CDR2 as SMNVEV (reference sequence). CDR3 length equals 19 residues. CDR3 amino acids: CASSLTLPGLAGMAGELFF. For the CDR3, the DNA is TGTGCCAGCAGTTTAACATTACCGGGACTAGCGGGAATGGCCGGGGAGCTGTTTTTT.

The rearrangement uses TRBV5-1 and TRBJ2-1, with 13 bases fitting TRBD2. Trimming at V came to 1 base and at J to 8 bases, leaving 6 bases not matched to a gene. The CDR3 is made up of 16 amino acids. CDR1 is SGHRS and CDR2 is YFSETQ in the germline V gene. CDR3 in amino acids: CASSLFSTSGRDEQFF. CDR3 DNA sequence: TGCGCCAGCAGCTTGTTTTCCACTAGCGGGAGGGATGAGCAGTTCTTC.

This clone has just one count. This chain links TRBV30 with TRBJ2-2; D gene uncertain. The CDR3 extends over 15 amino acids. Germline V gene lookup returns CDR1 GTSNPN and CDR2 SVGIG (reference sequence). V lost 1 base and J 0 bases, leaving 9 bases between the germline ends. The CDR3 sequence: CAWSANYPNTGELFF. Written as DNA, the CDR3 is TGTGCCTGGAGTGCGAACTACCCGAACACCGGGGAGCTGTTTTTT.